This TCR beta chain was captured in a study of spatial heterogeneity in lung cancer. This clonotype rates as medium-sized (0.01 to 0.1%). Its matching antigen is unknown. Since the library was made to target alpha chains, this beta chain is a stray read and its abundance is not meaningful. Regarding the study as a whole: Counts of expanded alpha and beta TCRs within tumors tracked the tumor nonsynonymous mutation count.

Every TCR cDNA molecule bore a unique molecular identifier. TCRdb used MiXCR to reprocess the 5' RACE reads, holding one entry per CDR3 protein. This sample has over 10,000 distinct CDR3 sequences, with about 6% found just once. Unmatched junction bases numbered 2, after V lost 2 bases and J lost 2 bases. The CDR3 is made up of 16 amino acids. Germline CDR1 and CDR2: MNHNS and SASEGT. Regarding time point: sample taken at primary tumor resection. Sequenced here: lung tumor tissue, sampled at surgery. This chain joins TRBV6-1 and TRBJ2-3, with TRBD2 identical over 12 bases. The sequence was collected from a female donor with early-stage non-small cell lung cancer. The CDR3 DNA sequence: TGTGCCAGCAGTGAAAGACTAGCGGGGGCCACAGATACGCAGTATTTT. Translating gives CASSERLAGATDTQYF.